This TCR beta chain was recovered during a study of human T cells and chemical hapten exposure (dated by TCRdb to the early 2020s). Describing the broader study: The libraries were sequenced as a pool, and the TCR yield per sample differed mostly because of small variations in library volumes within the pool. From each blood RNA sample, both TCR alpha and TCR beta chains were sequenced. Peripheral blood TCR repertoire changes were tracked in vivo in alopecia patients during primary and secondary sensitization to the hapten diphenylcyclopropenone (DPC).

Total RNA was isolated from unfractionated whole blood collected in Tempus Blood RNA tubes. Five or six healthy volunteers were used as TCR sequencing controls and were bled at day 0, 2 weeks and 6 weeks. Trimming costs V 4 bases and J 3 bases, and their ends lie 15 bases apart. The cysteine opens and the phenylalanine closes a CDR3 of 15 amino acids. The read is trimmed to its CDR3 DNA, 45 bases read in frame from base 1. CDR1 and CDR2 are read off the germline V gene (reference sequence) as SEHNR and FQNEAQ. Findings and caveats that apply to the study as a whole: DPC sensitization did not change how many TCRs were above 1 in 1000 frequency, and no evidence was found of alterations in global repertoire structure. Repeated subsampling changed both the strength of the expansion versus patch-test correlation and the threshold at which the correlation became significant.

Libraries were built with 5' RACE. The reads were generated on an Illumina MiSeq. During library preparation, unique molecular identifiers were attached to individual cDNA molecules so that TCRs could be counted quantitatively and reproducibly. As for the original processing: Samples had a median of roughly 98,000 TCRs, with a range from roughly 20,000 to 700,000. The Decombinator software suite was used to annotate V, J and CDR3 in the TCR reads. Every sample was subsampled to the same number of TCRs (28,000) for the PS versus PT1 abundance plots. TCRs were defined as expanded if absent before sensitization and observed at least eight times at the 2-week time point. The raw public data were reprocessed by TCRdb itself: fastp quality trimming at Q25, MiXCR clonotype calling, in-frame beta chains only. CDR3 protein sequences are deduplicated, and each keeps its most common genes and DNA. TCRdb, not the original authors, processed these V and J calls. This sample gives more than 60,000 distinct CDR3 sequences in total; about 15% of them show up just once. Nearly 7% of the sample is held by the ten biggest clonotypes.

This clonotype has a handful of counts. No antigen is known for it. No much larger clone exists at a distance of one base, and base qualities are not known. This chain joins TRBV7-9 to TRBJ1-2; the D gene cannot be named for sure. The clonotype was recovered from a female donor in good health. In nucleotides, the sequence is TGTGCCAGCAGCTACGTTAAGGGAGAATACTATGGCTACACCTTC. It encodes CASSYVKGEYYGYTF.